This T cell receptor beta chain originates from a study of blood T cell repertoires in COVID-19. About the research overall: The study drew acute and convalescent COVID-19 samples from the United States, Italy and Spain. From T cells, B-cell-depleted T cells, or PBMCs came the material, which was cDNA or gDNA.

The data were produced by immunoSEQ multiplex PCR, yet TCRdb's version contains in-frame clones alone and is incomplete. The sample consists of about 120,000 clones, 70% to 90% of them appearing once. Trimming removed 5 bases from V and 6 bases from J, with 14 bases in between. This CDR3 region has 13 residues. The germline V gene encodes CDR1 SEHNR and CDR2 FQNEAQ (reference sequence). The rearrangement joins TRBV7-9 to TRBJ2-7; D may be TRBD1 (6 bases). The clonotype originates from a woman aged 45-60 years with acute or convalescent COVID-19. Sequences were obtained from peripheral blood. The DNA for the CDR3 is TGTGCCAGCAGCGGCACAGGGTTTTCCGAGCAGTACTTC. As protein: CASSGTGFSEQYF.